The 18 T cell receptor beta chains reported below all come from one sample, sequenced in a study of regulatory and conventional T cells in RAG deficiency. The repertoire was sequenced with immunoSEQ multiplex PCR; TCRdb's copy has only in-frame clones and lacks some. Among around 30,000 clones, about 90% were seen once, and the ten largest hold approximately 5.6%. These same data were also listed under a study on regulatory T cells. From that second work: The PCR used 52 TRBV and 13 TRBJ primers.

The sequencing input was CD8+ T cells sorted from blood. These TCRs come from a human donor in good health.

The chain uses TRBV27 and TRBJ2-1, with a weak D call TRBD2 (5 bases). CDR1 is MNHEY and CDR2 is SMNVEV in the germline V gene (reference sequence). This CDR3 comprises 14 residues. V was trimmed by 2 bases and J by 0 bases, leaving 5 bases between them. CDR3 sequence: CASSLTSSYNEQFF. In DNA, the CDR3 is TGTGCCAGCAGTTTAACTAGCTCCTACAATGAGCAGTTCTTC.

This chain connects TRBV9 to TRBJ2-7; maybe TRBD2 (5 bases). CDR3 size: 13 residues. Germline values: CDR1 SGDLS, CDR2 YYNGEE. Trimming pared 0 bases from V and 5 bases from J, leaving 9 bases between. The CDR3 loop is CASSVDGVDEQYF. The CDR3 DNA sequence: TGTGCCAGCAGCGTAGACGGGGTAGACGAGCAGTACTTC.

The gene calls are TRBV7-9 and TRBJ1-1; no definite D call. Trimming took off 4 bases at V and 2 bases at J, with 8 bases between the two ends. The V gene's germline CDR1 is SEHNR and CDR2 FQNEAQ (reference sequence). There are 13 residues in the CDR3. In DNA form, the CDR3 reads TGTGCCAGCAGCTCCAGGCAAAACACTGAAGCTTTCTTT. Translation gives CASSSRQNTEAFF.

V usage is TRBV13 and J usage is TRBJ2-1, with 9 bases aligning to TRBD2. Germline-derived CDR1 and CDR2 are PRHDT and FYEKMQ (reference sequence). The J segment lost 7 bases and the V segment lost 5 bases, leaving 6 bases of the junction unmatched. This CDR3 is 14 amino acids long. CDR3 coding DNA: TGTGCCAGCAGCGTGGATAGCGGGGGAAATGAGCAGTTCTTC. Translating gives CASSVDSGGNEQFF. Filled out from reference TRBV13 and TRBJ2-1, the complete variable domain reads AAGVIQSPRHLIKEKRETATLKCYPIPRHDTVYWYQQGPGQDPQFLISFYEKMQSDKGSIPDRFSAQQFSDYHSELNMSSLELGDSALYFCASSVDSGGNEQFFGPGTRLTVL.

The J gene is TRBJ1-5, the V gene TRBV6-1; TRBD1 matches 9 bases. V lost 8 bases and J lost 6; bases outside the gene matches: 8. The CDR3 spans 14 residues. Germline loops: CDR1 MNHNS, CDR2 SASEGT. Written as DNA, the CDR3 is TGTGCCAGCTCGGACAGGGGCGCGGGTCAGCCCCAGCATTTT. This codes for CASSDRGAGQPQHF.

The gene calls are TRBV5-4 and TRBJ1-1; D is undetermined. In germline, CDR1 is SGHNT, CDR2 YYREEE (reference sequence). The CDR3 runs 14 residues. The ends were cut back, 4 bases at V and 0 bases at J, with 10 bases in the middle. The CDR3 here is CASSVVGLNTEAFF. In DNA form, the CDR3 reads TGTGCCAGCAGCGTAGTAGGGTTGAACACTGAAGCTTTCTTT.

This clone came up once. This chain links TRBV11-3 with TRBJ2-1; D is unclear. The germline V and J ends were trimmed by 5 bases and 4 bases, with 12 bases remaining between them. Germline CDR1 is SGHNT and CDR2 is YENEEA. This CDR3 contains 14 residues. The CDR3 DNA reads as TGTGCCAGCAGCCTCCCGGTGGGGTACAATGAGCAGTTCTTC. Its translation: CASSLPVGYNEQFF.

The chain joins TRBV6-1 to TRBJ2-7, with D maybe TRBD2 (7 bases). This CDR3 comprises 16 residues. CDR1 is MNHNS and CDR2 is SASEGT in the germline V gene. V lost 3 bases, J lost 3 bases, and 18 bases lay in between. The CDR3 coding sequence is TGTGCCAGCAGTGATTCCCCCGGGGGGCTCGGCTACGAGCAGTACTTC. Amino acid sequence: CASSDSPGGLGYEQYF.

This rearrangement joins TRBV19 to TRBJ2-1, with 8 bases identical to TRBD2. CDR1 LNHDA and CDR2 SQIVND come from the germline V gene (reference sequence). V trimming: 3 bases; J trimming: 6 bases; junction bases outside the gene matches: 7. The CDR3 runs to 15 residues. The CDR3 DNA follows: TGTGCCAGTAGTATTCGCGGGGGGTTTAGCAATGAGCAGTTCTTC. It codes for CASSIRGGFSNEQFF.

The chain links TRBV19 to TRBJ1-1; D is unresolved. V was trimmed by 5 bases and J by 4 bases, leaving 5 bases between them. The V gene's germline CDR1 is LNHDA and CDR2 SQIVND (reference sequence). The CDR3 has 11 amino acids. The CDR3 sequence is CASSLGTEAFF. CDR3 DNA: TGTGCCAGTAGTTTGGGCACTGAAGCTTTCTTT. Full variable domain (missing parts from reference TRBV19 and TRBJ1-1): DGGITQSPKYLFRKEGQNVTLSCEQNLNHDAMYWYRQDPGQGLRLIYYSQIVNDFQKGDIAEGYSVSREKKESFPLTVTSAQKNPTAFYLCASSLGTEAFFGQGTRLTVV.

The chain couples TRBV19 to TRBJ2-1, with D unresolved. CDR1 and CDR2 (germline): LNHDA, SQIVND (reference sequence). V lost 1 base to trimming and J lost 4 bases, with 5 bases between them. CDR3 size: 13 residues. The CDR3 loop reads CASSIGLYNEQFF. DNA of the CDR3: TGTGCCAGTAGTATAGGACTTTACAATGAGCAGTTCTTC.

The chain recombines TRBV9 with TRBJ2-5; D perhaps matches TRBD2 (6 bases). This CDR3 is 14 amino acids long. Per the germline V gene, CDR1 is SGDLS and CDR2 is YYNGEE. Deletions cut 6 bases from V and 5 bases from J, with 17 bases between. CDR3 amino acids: CASNLGRSGETQYF. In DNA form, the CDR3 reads TGTGCCAGCAACCTCGGGAGATCGGGGGAGACCCAGTACTTC. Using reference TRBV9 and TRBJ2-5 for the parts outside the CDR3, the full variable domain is DSGVTQTPKHLITATGQRVTLRCSPRSGDLSVYWYQQSLDQGLQFLIQYYNGEERAKGNILERFSAQQFPDLHSELNLSSLELGDSALYFCASNLGRSGETQYFGPGTRLLVL.

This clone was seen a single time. CDR3 sequence: CASSISDTDTEAFF. Here the CDR3 DNA reads TGTGCCAGTAGTATCTCGGACACGGACACTGAAGCTTTCTTT. The chain couples TRBV19 to TRBJ1-1; possibly TRBD1 for D (5 bases). Trimming left V 3 bases short and J 3 bases short, with 11 bases between. CDR1 and CDR2 from the germline V gene are LNHDA and SQIVND (reference sequence). This CDR3 is 14 amino acids long.

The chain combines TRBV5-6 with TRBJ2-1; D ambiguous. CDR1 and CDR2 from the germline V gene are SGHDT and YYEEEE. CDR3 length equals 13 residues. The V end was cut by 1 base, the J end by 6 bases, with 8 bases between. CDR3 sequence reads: CASSLIVLNEQFF. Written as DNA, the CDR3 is TGTGCCAGCAGCTTGATAGTTCTCAATGAGCAGTTCTTC.

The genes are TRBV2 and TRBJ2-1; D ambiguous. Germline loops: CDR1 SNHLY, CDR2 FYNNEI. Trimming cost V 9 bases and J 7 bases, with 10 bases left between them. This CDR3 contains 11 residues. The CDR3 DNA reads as TGTGCCAGTTCAACCCCTAATGAGCAGTTCTTC. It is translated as CASSTPNEQFF.

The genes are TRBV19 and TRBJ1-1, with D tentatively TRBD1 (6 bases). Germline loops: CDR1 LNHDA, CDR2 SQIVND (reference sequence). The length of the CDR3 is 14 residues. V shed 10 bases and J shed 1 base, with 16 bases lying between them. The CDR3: CATTQGQGNTEAFF. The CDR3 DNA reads TGTGCCACAACACAGGGTCAGGGGAACACTGAAGCTTTCTTT.

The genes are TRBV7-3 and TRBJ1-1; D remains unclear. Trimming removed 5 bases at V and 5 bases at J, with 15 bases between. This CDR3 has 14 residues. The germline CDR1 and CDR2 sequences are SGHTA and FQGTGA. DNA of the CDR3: TGTGCCAGCAGCCGCACCGCTCGGAGTACTGAAGCTTTCTTT. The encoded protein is CASSRTARSTEAFF.

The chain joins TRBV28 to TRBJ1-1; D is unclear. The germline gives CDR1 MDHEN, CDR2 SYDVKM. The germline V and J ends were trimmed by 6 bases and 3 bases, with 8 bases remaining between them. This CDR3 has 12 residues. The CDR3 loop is CASSFQDTEAFF. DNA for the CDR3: TGTGCCAGCAGCTTTCAAGACACTGAAGCTTTCTTT.